Listed here are 30 T cell receptor beta chains from one sample, sequenced in a study of cytomegalovirus exposure and HLA in healthy donors. TCRdb keeps only in-frame clones here, not all; method: immunoSEQ multiplex PCR. The profile shows a few hundred thousand clones, roughly 88% of them singletons. The specimen sequenced was PBMCs. The receptors shown here come from a man younger than 40 in good health and CMV-seronegative.

The V call is TRBV5-1, the J call TRBJ1-2, with a weak D call TRBD1 (5 bases). Germline V gene sequence: CDR1 SGHRS, CDR2 YFSETQ. V lost 2 bases and J lost 8, with 10 bases in between. The CDR3 contains 12 residues. In nucleotides, the CDR3 is TGCGCCAGCAGCTTAGAGACAGTGGGCTACACCTTC. Protein product: CASSLETVGYTF.

The genes are TRBV11-2 and TRBJ1-2; D gene unclear. Trimming removed 3 bases from V and 2 bases from J, with 13 bases in between. The CDR3 length is 15 residues. Germline V gene lookup returns CDR1 SGHAT and CDR2 FQNNGV. The CDR3 loop reads CASSFERGGNYGYTF. Written as DNA, the CDR3 is TGTGCCAGCAGCTTTGAACGCGGCGGAAACTATGGCTACACCTTC. Supplemented by reference TRBV11-2 and TRBJ1-2, the full variable domain reads EAGVAQSPRYKIIEKRQSVAFWCNPISGHATLYWYQQILGQGPKLLIQFQNNGVVDDSQLPKDRFSAERLKGVDSTLKIQPAKLEDSAVYLCASSFERGGNYGYTFGSGTRLTVV.

This clone appeared once. V usage is TRBV30 and J usage is TRBJ1-2, with D unclear. This CDR3 contains 13 residues. CDR1 and CDR2 (germline): GTSNPN, SVGIG (reference sequence). V lost 5 bases and J 3 bases, leaving 13 bases between the germline ends. CDR3 sequence: CAWSGGWDYGYTF. CDR3 DNA: TGTGCCTGGTCGGGAGGCTGGGACTATGGCTACACCTTC.

The rearrangement uses TRBV11-2 and TRBJ1-4; no reliable D call. Germline loops: CDR1 SGHAT, CDR2 FQNNGV. This CDR3 spans 11 amino acids. Trimming shortened V by 4 bases and J by 10 bases, and 7 bases separated the two germline ends. The DNA for the CDR3 is TGTGCCAGCAGCTCGGAGGGAAAACTGTTTTTT. Translating it yields CASSSEGKLFF.

The chain is built from TRBV20-1 and TRBJ2-1, with D maybe TRBD1 (5 bases). This CDR3 spans 10 amino acids. V was trimmed by 3 bases and J by 9 bases, leaving 6 bases between them. Germline values: CDR1 DFQATT, CDR2 SNEGSKA (reference sequence). CDR3 protein: CSASQGEQFF. CDR3 coding DNA: TGCAGTGCTAGCCAGGGTGAGCAGTTCTTC.

The chain's CDR3 is CASCSSGVTGEKLFF. The CDR3 DNA reads TGTGCCAGCTGTTCTTCAGGCGTAACGGGAGAAAAACTGTTTTTT. The J gene is TRBJ1-4, the V gene TRBV7-9; D is ambiguous. This CDR3 has 15 residues. V was shortened by 8 bases and J by 8 bases, with 21 bases between the two germline ends. Germline V gives CDR1 SEHNR, CDR2 FQNEAQ (reference sequence). The complete variable domain, with remaining parts taken from reference TRBV7-9 and TRBJ1-4, reads DTGVSQNPRHKITKRGQNVTFRCDPISEHNRLYWYRQTLGQGPEFLTYFQNEAQLEKSRLLSDRFSAERPKGSFSTLEIQRTEQGDSAMYLCASCSSGVTGEKLFFGSGTQLSVL.

V gene TRBV18 combines with J gene TRBJ1-1, with D maybe TRBD1 (6 bases). V dropped 2 bases and J dropped 10 bases, with 17 bases sitting between them. This CDR3 spans 14 amino acids. Germline values: CDR1 KGHSH, CDR2 LQKENI. CDR3 nucleotides: TGTGCCAGCTCACCAGACCGTAACAGGGTCTCAGCTTTCTTT. Its protein is CASSPDRNRVSAFF.

This sequence joins TRBV27 and TRBJ1-2, with 7 bases that match TRBD1. Looked up from germline, CDR1 is MNHEY and CDR2 is SMNVEV (reference sequence). V was pared by 6 bases and J by 8 bases, with 6 bases of the junction left unmatched. The CDR3 extends over 12 amino acids. The CDR3 here is CASRVQGGGYTF. The CDR3 DNA is TGTGCCAGCAGGGTCCAGGGGGGCGGCTACACCTTC.

The V and J genes are TRBV25-1 and TRBJ1-6; maybe TRBD1 (5 bases). The V gene's germline CDR1 is MGHDK and CDR2 SYGVNS. The CDR3 is made up of 15 amino acids. V lost 8 bases, J lost 5 bases, and 16 bases lay in between. The chain's CDR3 is CASDPGGGNNSPLHF. CDR3 nucleotides: TGTGCCAGCGATCCGGGGGGAGGTAATAATTCACCCCTCCACTTT.

The rearrangement uses TRBV11-2 and TRBJ2-2, with unresolved D. The V gene's germline CDR1 is SGHAT and CDR2 FQNNGV. The germline V and J ends were trimmed by 1 base and 6 bases, with 3 bases remaining between them. The CDR3 covers 12 residues. CDR3 nucleotide sequence: TGTGCCAGCAGCTTAGGGCCCGGGGAGCTGTTTTTT. Translation: CASSLGPGELFF. Variable domain in full (rest from reference TRBV11-2 and TRBJ2-2): EAGVAQSPRYKIIEKRQSVAFWCNPISGHATLYWYQQILGQGPKLLIQFQNNGVVDDSQLPKDRFSAERLKGVDSTLKIQPAKLEDSAVYLCASSLGPGELFFGEGSRLTVL.

The V call is TRBV5-1, the J call TRBJ2-1, with 9 bases fitting TRBD1. The J segment lost 3 bases and the V segment lost 4 bases, leaving 5 bases of the junction unmatched. Germline V CDR1 and CDR2: SGHRS, YFSETQ. This CDR3 is 15 amino acids long. The CDR3 nucleotides are TGCGCCAGCAGCAGGGGACAGGGTCTCTACAATGAGCAGTTCTTC. Residues: CASSRGQGLYNEQFF. Full variable domain (outside the CDR3, taken from reference TRBV5-1 and TRBJ2-1): KAGVTQTPRYLIKTRGQQVTLSCSPISGHRSVSWYQQTPGQGLQFLFEYFSETQRNKGNFPGRFSGRQFSNSRSEMNVSTLELGDSALYLCASSRGQGLYNEQFFGPGTRLTVL.

V and J are TRBV10-3 and TRBJ2-3, with D hard to call. This CDR3 has 16 amino acids. Trimming left V 0 bases short and J 3 bases short, with 13 bases between. Germline V CDR1 and CDR2: ENHRY, SYGVKD. The CDR3 sequence is CAISESIEAVTDTQYF. The CDR3 nucleotides read TGTGCCATCAGTGAGTCGATTGAGGCAGTGACAGATACGCAGTATTTT.

J is TRBJ2-7 and V is TRBV4-1; D is uncertain. CDR3 length equals 15 residues. Deletions cut 0 bases from V and 6 bases from J, with 15 bases between. Germline-derived CDR1 and CDR2 are MGHRA and YSYEKL. CDR3 residues: CASSQDREALVEQYF. In nucleotides, the CDR3 is TGCGCCAGCAGCCAAGACCGCGAGGCCCTCGTCGAGCAGTACTTC.

This chain uses TRBV10-3 with TRBJ2-1; D not resolved. Germline CDR1 and CDR2: ENHRY and SYGVKD. V was clipped by 0 bases and J by 0 bases, with 3 bases between them. The length of the CDR3 is 14 residues. The CDR3 sequence: CAISESVSYNEQFF. CDR3 nucleotides: TGTGCCATCAGTGAGTCCGTCTCCTACAATGAGCAGTTCTTC.

The genes are TRBV4-3 and TRBJ1-1; D not certain. The CDR3 has 16 amino acids. Germline V gene sequence: CDR1 LGHNA, CDR2 YSLEER. Trimming left V 3 bases short and J 2 bases short, with 16 bases between. The CDR3 DNA is TGCGCCAGCAGCCACGCGGGTATAGGGAAAAACACTGAAGCTTTCTTT. Translation gives CASSHAGIGKNTEAFF.

J is TRBJ2-7 and V is TRBV5-6, with 7 nucleotides matching TRBD2. The CDR3 contains 15 residues. Unmatched junction bases numbered 11, after V lost 5 bases and J lost 3 bases. Looked up from germline, CDR1 is SGHDT and CDR2 is YYEEEE. DNA of the CDR3: TGTGCCAGCAGGACTTGGGGAGGGCGGATCTACGAGCAGTACTTC. Translation gives CASRTWGGRIYEQYF.

The V call is TRBV6-6, the J call TRBJ1-4; 7 bases map to TRBD1. Per the germline V gene, CDR1 is MNHNY and CDR2 is SVGAGI (reference sequence). With 4 bases clipped from V and 8 bases from J, the junction kept 10 bases outside the gene matches. The CDR3 has 15 residues. CDR3 in amino acids: CASSFGTGAREKLFF. The CDR3 DNA sequence: TGTGCCAGCAGTTTTGGTACAGGGGCGCGAGAAAAACTGTTTTTT.

For the CDR3, the DNA is TGTGCCAGCAGCGTACAGGGTGTTGGCTATGGCTACACCTTC. Translation: CASSVQGVGYGYTF. This chain links TRBV9 with TRBJ1-2, with D maybe TRBD1 (5 bases). Germline-derived CDR1 and CDR2 are SGDLS and YYNGEE. There are 14 residues in the CDR3. With 1 base removed from V and 4 bases from J, the gap between germline ends came to 11 bases.

As concerns this clone: Other nucleotide sequences in the sample specify the same CDR3. The CDR3 loop is CASSPTSGGTDTQYF. Written as DNA, the CDR3 is TGTGCCAGCAGCCCGACTAGCGGGGGGACAGATACGCAGTATTTT. This chain uses TRBV7-2 with TRBJ2-3; 13 nucleotides line up with TRBD2. The CDR3 sequence is 15 residues long. Germline V CDR1 and CDR2: SGHTA, FQGNSA. The J segment lost 3 bases and the V segment lost 5 bases, leaving 2 bases of the junction unmatched.

This chain links TRBV19 with TRBJ2-5; D call uncertain. CDR3 length: 12 amino acids. Trimming cost V 4 bases and J 4 bases, with 7 bases left between them. Germline CDR1 and CDR2: LNHDA and SQIVND (reference sequence). CDR3: CASSNRRETQYF. In nucleotides, the CDR3 is TGTGCCAGTAGTAACCGCAGAGAGACCCAGTACTTC.

CDR3 in amino acids: CASSYLGGPYEQYF. The CDR3 coding sequence is TGTGCCAGCAGTTATCTAGGGGGACCCTACGAGCAGTACTTC. The chain is built from TRBV6-5 and TRBJ2-7, with TRBD1 as a possible D gene (6 bases). CDR3 length: 14 amino acids. Germline V gene lookup returns CDR1 MNHEY and CDR2 SVGAGI. V was shortened by 3 bases and J by 2 bases, with 11 bases between the two germline ends.

The V call is TRBV19, the J call TRBJ1-5; D may be TRBD1 (5 bases). V lost 6 bases to trimming and J lost 3 bases, with 15 bases between them. CDR1 and CDR2 from the germline V gene are LNHDA and SQIVND (reference sequence). The CDR3 spans 15 residues. CDR3 sequence (DNA): TGTGCCAGTAGCGACAGAGACAGTTACAATCAGCCCCAGCATTTT. This translates into CASSDRDSYNQPQHF.

This chain uses TRBV6-1 with TRBJ2-1; D is unclear. V lost 10 bases, J lost 3 bases, and 13 bases lay in between. The CDR3 extends over 13 amino acids. Germline V CDR1 and CDR2: MNHNS, SASEGT. CDR3 coding DNA: TGTGCCACCGCTCGAGAAGACTACAATGAGCAGTTCTTC. It specifies CATAREDYNEQFF.

J is TRBJ2-5 and V is TRBV6-6, with D perhaps TRBD2 (5 bases). Germline CDR1 reads MNHNY; CDR2 reads SVGAGI (reference sequence). The CDR3 is 15 residues long. With 4 bases removed from V and 0 bases from J, the gap between germline ends came to 12 bases. The DNA for the CDR3 is TGTGCCAGCAGTTTCGTAACGGGATACCAAGAGACCCAGTACTTC. This encodes CASSFVTGYQETQYF.

J is TRBJ1-1 and V is TRBV9; perhaps TRBD1 as D (6 bases). CDR1 and CDR2 (germline): SGDLS, YYNGEE. The CDR3 runs 14 residues. Trimming stripped 2 bases from V and 4 bases from J, with 12 bases between. The CDR3 spells CASSVQTGFTEAFF. DNA of the CDR3: TGTGCCAGCAGCGTGCAAACAGGGTTCACTGAAGCTTTCTTT.

The J gene is TRBJ1-1, the V gene TRBV7-2, with D uncertain. CDR1 and CDR2 (germline): SGHTA, FQGNSA. The CDR3 runs to 16 residues. The germline V and J ends were trimmed by 2 bases and 0 bases, with 13 bases remaining between them. In DNA form, the CDR3 reads TGTGCCAGCAGCTTATTACGGCCAGGTTTGAACACTGAAGCTTTCTTT. Its translation: CASSLLRPGLNTEAFF.

The chain employs TRBV19 and TRBJ2-5; 7 nucleotides agree with TRBD1. Germline V gene sequence: CDR1 LNHDA, CDR2 SQIVND (reference sequence). J was trimmed by 4 bases and V by 5 bases; bases with no gene match: 7. CDR3 length equals 14 residues. CDR3 coding DNA: TGTGCCAGTAGTCCCCACACAGGGGCAGAGACCCAGTACTTC. This codes for CASSPHTGAETQYF. Full variable domain (rest looked up from reference TRBV19 and TRBJ2-5): DGGITQSPKYLFRKEGQNVTLSCEQNLNHDAMYWYRQDPGQGLRLIYYSQIVNDFQKGDIAEGYSVSREKKESFPLTVTSAQKNPTAFYLCASSPHTGAETQYFGPGTRLLVL.

The V call is TRBV5-1, the J call TRBJ1-1; the D gene is possibly TRBD1 (5 bases). The CDR3 loop spans 13 amino acids. Per germline, CDR1 SGHRS and CDR2 YFSETQ. The V end lost 4 bases, the J end lost 3 bases, and 10 bases lay between the germline ends. Here the CDR3 DNA reads TGCGCCAGCAGCCCTGGGGGGGACACTGAAGCTTTCTTT. This gives the protein CASSPGGDTEAFF.

This clone has a count of ten or more. Other nucleotide sequences in the sample specify the same CDR3. This chain uses TRBV7-2 with TRBJ2-3, with a tentative D call TRBD2 (6 bases). The CDR3 has 18 residues. Trimming stripped 1 base from V and 2 bases from J, with 19 bases between. Germline CDR1 SGHTA, CDR2 FQGNSA. The CDR3 DNA is TGTGCCAGCAGCTTAGGGGGACGTGGGGGGATATTCACAGATACGCAGTATTTT. Amino acids: CASSLGGRGGIFTDTQYF.

The CDR3 spells CASSQVHLRGTEAFF. In DNA, the CDR3 is TGCGCCAGCAGCCAAGTCCACTTAAGGGGCACTGAAGCTTTCTTT. The chain couples TRBV4-3 to TRBJ1-1; D perhaps matches TRBD1 (5 bases). Germline V gives CDR1 LGHNA, CDR2 YSLEER. The CDR3 length is 15 residues. The V gene lost 1 base and the J gene lost 4 bases, with 13 bases spanning the gap.